This entry describes one T cell receptor (beta chain). This table comes from immunoSEQ multiplex PCR, and its TCRdb copy is limited to in-frame clones, with some not included. This sample has 300,000 to 400,000 clones, with about 91% found just once. The CDR3 sequence is 15 residues long. The germline gives CDR1 MDHEN, CDR2 SYDVKM. Trimming removed 6 bases at V and 7 bases at J, with 20 bases between. The sample belongs to a study of blood T cell repertoires in COVID-19. V and J are TRBV28 and TRBJ2-3; weak D call: TRBD1 (6 bases). Sequencing input: peripheral blood. The sequence derives from a man under 40 with COVID-19, enrolled during active disease. The CDR3 DNA reads TGTGCCAGCAGCATCAGGGGAGCAGCGGTAAATACGCAGTATTTT. It translates to CASSIRGAAVNTQYF.